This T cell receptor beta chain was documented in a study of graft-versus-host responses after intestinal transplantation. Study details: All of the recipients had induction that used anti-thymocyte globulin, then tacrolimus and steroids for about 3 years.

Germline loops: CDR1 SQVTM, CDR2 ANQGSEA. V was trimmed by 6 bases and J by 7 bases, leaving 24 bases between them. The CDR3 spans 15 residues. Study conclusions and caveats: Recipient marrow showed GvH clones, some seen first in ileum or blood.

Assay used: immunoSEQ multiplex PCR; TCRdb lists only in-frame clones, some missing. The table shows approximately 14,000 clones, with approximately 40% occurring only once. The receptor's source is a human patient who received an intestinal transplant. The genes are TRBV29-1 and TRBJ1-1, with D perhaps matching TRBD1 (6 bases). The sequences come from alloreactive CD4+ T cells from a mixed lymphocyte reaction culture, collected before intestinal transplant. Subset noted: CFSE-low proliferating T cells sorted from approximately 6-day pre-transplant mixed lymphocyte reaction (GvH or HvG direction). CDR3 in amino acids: CSVIKQGAGPREAFF. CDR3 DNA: TGCAGCGTGATAAAACAGGGAGCGGGGCCCCGTGAAGCTTTCTTT.